These T cell receptor beta chains were read from a single sample in a study of blood T cell repertoires in COVID-19. Generated by immunoSEQ multiplex PCR, the TCRdb table keeps only in-frame clones and is missing some. The table shows around 140,000 clones, with approximately 88% occurring only once. The sequenced material came from peripheral blood. Every receptor here comes from a man between 65 and 85 years old with acute or convalescent COVID-19. The CDR3 runs from the conserved cysteine through the conserved F or W. The D gene is left open where the match is weak. Clone size is not always given. Where it is, it says once, few, many or a class for expanded clones.

j_call: TRBJ1-1; clone_size: NA; d_call: NA; v_call: TRBV5-4; cdr3_aa: CASSLDQGRAFEAFF; cdr3_nt: TGTGCCAGCAGCTTGGACCAGGGTAGGGCGTTTGAAGCTTTCTTT
j_call: TRBJ1-1; clone_size: NA; d_call: NA; v_call: TRBV5-1; cdr3_aa: CASSLGAATEAFF; cdr3_nt: TGCGCCAGCAGCTTGGGGGCAGCTACTGAAGCTTTCTTT
j_call: TRBJ2-3; clone_size: NA; d_call: TRBD2; v_call: TRBV30; cdr3_aa: CAWSVSSGRDTQYF; cdr3_nt: TGTGCCTGGAGTGTTAGTAGCGGGAGGGATACGCAGTATTTT
j_call: TRBJ2-3; clone_size: NA; d_call: TRBD2; v_call: TRBV28; cdr3_aa: CASSPGTSGAYTQYF; cdr3_nt: TGTGCCAGCAGCCCTGGGACTAGCGGGGCCTATACGCAGTATTTT
j_call: TRBJ1-1; clone_size: NA; d_call: NA; v_call: TRBV2; cdr3_aa: CASSDLYTEAFF; cdr3_nt: TGTGCCAGCAGTGACTTGTACACTGAAGCTTTCTTT
j_call: TRBJ1-1; clone_size: NA; d_call: TRBD1; v_call: TRBV5-1; cdr3_aa: CASGENPGQLNTEAFF; cdr3_nt: TGCGCCAGCGGAGAAAACCCGGGACAGTTGAACACTGAAGCTTTCTTT
j_call: TRBJ1-4; clone_size: NA; d_call: NA; v_call: TRBV9; cdr3_aa: CASSEGQGNEKLFF; cdr3_nt: TGTGCCAGCAGCGAGGGCCAGGGTAATGAAAAACTGTTTTTT
j_call: TRBJ2-3; clone_size: NA; d_call: NA; v_call: TRBV30; cdr3_aa: CAWRGAGATDTQYF; cdr3_nt: TGTGCCTGGAGGGGGGCGGGAGCCACAGATACGCAGTATTTT
j_call: TRBJ2-7; clone_size: NA; d_call: NA; v_call: TRBV10-3; cdr3_aa: CAISELYEQYF; cdr3_nt: TGTGCCATCAGTGAGCTCTACGAGCAGTACTTC
j_call: TRBJ2-5; clone_size: NA; d_call: NA; v_call: TRBV28; cdr3_aa: CASRHRVETQYF; cdr3_nt: TGTGCCAGCAGACACAGGGTTGAGACCCAGTACTTC
j_call: TRBJ2-1; clone_size: NA; d_call: TRBD1; v_call: TRBV19; cdr3_aa: CASKVGTGAYNEQFF; cdr3_nt: TGTGCCAGTAAGGTGGGGACAGGGGCCTACAATGAGCAGTTCTTC
j_call: TRBJ1-3; clone_size: NA; d_call: NA; v_call: TRBV5-1; cdr3_aa: CASSPGGKSSGNTIYF; cdr3_nt: TGCGCCAGCAGCCCGGGGGGCAAGAGCTCTGGAAACACCATATATTTT
j_call: TRBJ1-6; clone_size: NA; d_call: NA; v_call: TRBV28; cdr3_aa: CASSETTGYNSPLHF; cdr3_nt: TGTGCCAGCAGTGAAACGACAGGTTATAATTCACCCCTCCACTTT
j_call: TRBJ2-1; clone_size: NA; d_call: TRBD2; v_call: TRBV7-3; cdr3_aa: CASSSTGLAGPTYNEQFF; cdr3_nt: TGTGCCAGCAGCTCCACGGGACTAGCGGGACCAACCTACAATGAGCAGTTCTTC
j_call: TRBJ2-2; clone_size: NA; d_call: TRBD2; v_call: TRBV28; cdr3_aa: CASSSGTTRNTGELFF; cdr3_nt: TGTGCCAGCAGTTCCGGGACTACCCGGAACACCGGGGAGCTGTTTTTT
j_call: TRBJ2-3; clone_size: NA; d_call: TRBD1; v_call: TRBV24-1; cdr3_aa: CATSDPTGGEVNTQYF; cdr3_nt: TGTGCCACCAGTGATCCTACAGGGGGCGAAGTCAATACGCAGTATTTT
j_call: TRBJ2-1; clone_size: NA; d_call: TRBD1; v_call: TRBV7-7; cdr3_aa: CASSRKLRTGGDNEQFF; cdr3_nt: TGTGCCAGCAGCCGAAAACTTCGGACAGGGGGTGACAATGAGCAGTTCTTC
j_call: TRBJ2-5; clone_size: NA; d_call: TRBD1; v_call: TRBV5-1; cdr3_aa: CASSEYGGQPQETQYF; cdr3_nt: TGCGCCAGCAGCGAGTATGGGGGACAGCCCCAAGAGACCCAGTACTTC
j_call: TRBJ1-3; clone_size: NA; d_call: TRBD1; v_call: TRBV19; cdr3_aa: CASRDRGIGGNTIYF; cdr3_nt: TGTGCCAGTAGGGACAGGGGGATCGGTGGAAACACCATATATTTT
j_call: TRBJ1-6; clone_size: NA; d_call: NA; v_call: TRBV15; cdr3_aa: CATSRAFDLGANSPLHF; cdr3_nt: TGTGCCACCAGCAGAGCGTTCGATTTGGGGGCTAATTCACCCCTCCACTTT
j_call: TRBJ1-6; clone_size: NA; d_call: TRBD1; v_call: TRBV19; cdr3_aa: CASTKTGTEGSPLHF; cdr3_nt: TGTGCCAGTACTAAAACCGGGACAGAGGGTTCACCCCTCCACTTT
j_call: TRBJ2-1; clone_size: NA; d_call: TRBD2; v_call: TRBV3-1/TRBV3-2; cdr3_aa: CASSQMGTSVRNEQFF; cdr3_nt: TGTGCCAGCAGCCAAATGGGGACTAGCGTACGCAATGAGCAGTTCTTC
j_call: TRBJ1-2; clone_size: NA; d_call: TRBD1; v_call: TRBV27; cdr3_aa: CASSIRDSNYGYTF; cdr3_nt: TGTGCCAGCAGTATCCGGGACAGCAACTATGGCTACACCTTC
j_call: TRBJ1-2; clone_size: NA; d_call: TRBD1; v_call: TRBV19; cdr3_aa: CASSMRQGARGYTF; cdr3_nt: TGTGCCAGTAGTATGAGGCAGGGGGCACGAGGCTACACCTTC
j_call: TRBJ1-5; clone_size: NA; d_call: NA; v_call: TRBV4-2; cdr3_aa: CASSPGGYSNQPQHF; cdr3_nt: TGTGCCAGCAGCCCGGGAGGTTATAGCAATCAGCCCCAGCATTTT
j_call: TRBJ2-3; clone_size: once; d_call: NA; v_call: TRBV10-2; cdr3_aa: CASSEWAPRTDTQYF; cdr3_nt: TGCGCCAGCAGTGAGTGGGCCCCTCGCACAGATACGCAGTATTTT
j_call: TRBJ2-1; clone_size: NA; d_call: TRBD2; v_call: TRBV11-2; cdr3_aa: CASSLNSGNLGEQFF; cdr3_nt: TGTGCCAGCAGCCTAAATAGCGGGAATCTCGGTGAGCAGTTCTTC
j_call: TRBJ1-6; clone_size: NA; d_call: TRBD1; v_call: TRBV11-2; cdr3_aa: CASSATGVYESYNSPLHF; cdr3_nt: TGTGCCAGCAGCGCGACAGGGGTGTATGAGTCCTATAATTCACCCCTCCACTTT
j_call: TRBJ1-2; clone_size: NA; d_call: NA; v_call: TRBV2; cdr3_aa: CASSVDRFYGYTF; cdr3_nt: TGTGCCAGCAGCGTTGACAGGTTCTATGGCTACACCTTC
j_call: TRBJ1-2; clone_size: NA; d_call: TRBD1; v_call: TRBV6-6; cdr3_aa: CASSYYRDRGGYGYTF; cdr3_nt: TGTGCCAGCAGTTACTACCGGGACAGGGGAGGCTATGGCTACACCTTC
j_call: TRBJ1-2; clone_size: NA; d_call: NA; v_call: TRBV2; cdr3_aa: CASTQGLNYGYTF; cdr3_nt: TGTGCCAGTACCCAGGGGCTTAACTATGGCTACACCTTC
j_call: TRBJ2-7; clone_size: NA; d_call: NA; v_call: TRBV9; cdr3_aa: CASTPSEPAYEQYF; cdr3_nt: TGTGCCAGCACCCCTAGCGAGCCCGCCTACGAGCAGTACTTC
j_call: TRBJ1-5; clone_size: NA; d_call: NA; v_call: TRBV5-8; cdr3_aa: CASSQWGGEANQPQHF; cdr3_nt: TGTGCCAGCAGCCAGTGGGGGGGGGAAGCGAATCAGCCCCAGCATTTT
j_call: TRBJ2-7; clone_size: NA; d_call: TRBD1; v_call: TRBV9; cdr3_aa: CASSTLGTGGYEQYF; cdr3_nt: TGTGCCAGCAGCACCCTCGGGACAGGGGGTTACGAGCAGTACTTC
j_call: TRBJ1-2; clone_size: once; d_call: TRBD1; v_call: TRBV24-1; cdr3_aa: CATSDDRANYGYTF; cdr3_nt: TGTGCCACCAGTGATGACAGGGCGAACTATGGCTACACCTTC
j_call: TRBJ2-7; clone_size: NA; d_call: TRBD1; v_call: TRBV9; cdr3_aa: CASSADRVSNEQYF; cdr3_nt: TGTGCCAGCAGCGCGGACAGGGTTTCCAACGAGCAGTACTTC
j_call: TRBJ2-2; clone_size: NA; d_call: NA; v_call: TRBV2; cdr3_aa: CASREHRTTGELFF; cdr3_nt: TGTGCCAGTAGGGAGCACAGAACGACCGGGGAGCTGTTTTTT